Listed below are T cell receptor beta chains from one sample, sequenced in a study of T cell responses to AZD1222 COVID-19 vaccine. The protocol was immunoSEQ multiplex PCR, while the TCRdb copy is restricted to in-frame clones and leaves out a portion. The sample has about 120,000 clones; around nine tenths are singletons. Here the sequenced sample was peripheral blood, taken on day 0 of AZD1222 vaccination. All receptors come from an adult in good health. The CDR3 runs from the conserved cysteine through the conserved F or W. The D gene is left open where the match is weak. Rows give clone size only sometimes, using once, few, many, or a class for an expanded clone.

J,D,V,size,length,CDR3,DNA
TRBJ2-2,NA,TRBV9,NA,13,CASSPQTVGELFF,TGTGCCAGCAGCCCGCAGACAGTCGGGGAGCTGTTTTTT
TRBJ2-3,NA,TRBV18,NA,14,CASSPRVSKGTQYF,TGTGCCAGCTCACCACGAGTCTCCAAGGGTACGCAGTATTTT
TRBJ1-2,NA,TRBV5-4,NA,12,CASSLERRGYTF,TGTGCCAGCAGCTTGGAGAGGCGAGGCTACACCTTC
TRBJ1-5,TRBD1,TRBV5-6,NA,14,CASSAGTGDQPQHF,TGTGCCAGCAGCGCCGGGACAGGCGACCAGCCCCAGCATTTT
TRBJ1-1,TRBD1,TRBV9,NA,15,CASSEGQGWSTEAFF,TGTGCCAGCAGCGAAGGACAGGGTTGGAGCACTGAAGCTTTCTTT
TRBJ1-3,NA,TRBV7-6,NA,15,CASSLLYVPGNTIYF,TGTGCCAGCAGCTTACTATATGTACCTGGAAACACCATATATTTT
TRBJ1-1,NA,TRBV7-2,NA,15,CASSTRLSENTEAFF,TGTGCCAGCAGCACCCGCCTCAGCGAGAACACTGAAGCTTTCTTT
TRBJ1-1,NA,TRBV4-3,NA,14,CASSQIGSVTEAFF,TGCGCCAGCAGCCAAATCGGGAGCGTCACTGAAGCTTTCTTT
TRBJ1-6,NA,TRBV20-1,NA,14,CSAGGQSYNSPLHF,TGCAGTGCTGGTGGACAGTCCTATAATTCACCCCTCCACTTT
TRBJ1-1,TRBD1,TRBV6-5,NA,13,CASGRQGGTEAFF,TGTGCCAGCGGGAGACAGGGGGGCACTGAAGCTTTCTTT
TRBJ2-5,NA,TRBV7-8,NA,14,CASSLGRREETQYF,TGTGCCAGCAGCTTAGGGCGGAGGGAAGAGACCCAGTACTTC
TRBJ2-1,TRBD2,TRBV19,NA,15,CASSMGLADYNEQFF,TGTGCCAGTAGTATGGGACTAGCGGACTACAATGAGCAGTTCTTC
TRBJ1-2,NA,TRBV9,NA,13,CASSAGSGYGYTF,TGTGCCAGCAGCGCCGGGTCCGGCTATGGCTACACCTTC
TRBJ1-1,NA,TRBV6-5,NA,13,CASTPGRDVEAFF,TGTGCCAGCACACCAGGACGAGACGTTGAAGCTTTCTTT
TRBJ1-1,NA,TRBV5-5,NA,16,CASSPVGGTTNTEAFF,TGTGCCAGCAGTCCCGTCGGGGGGACCACGAACACTGAAGCTTTCTTT
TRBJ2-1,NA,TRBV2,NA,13,CASSRTDYNEQFF,TGTGCCAGCAGTCGGACAGACTACAATGAGCAGTTCTTC
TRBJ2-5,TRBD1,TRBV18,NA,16,CASSPDGQGRAQTQYF,TGTGCCAGCTCACCTGATGGACAGGGAAGGGCACAGACCCAGTACTTC
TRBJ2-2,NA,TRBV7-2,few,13,CASSLGYSGELFF,TGTGCCAGCAGCCTAGGTTACTCCGGGGAGCTGTTTTTT
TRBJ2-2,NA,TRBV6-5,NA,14,CASSYETYTGELFF,TGTGCCAGCAGTTACGAGACCTACACCGGGGAGCTGTTTTTT
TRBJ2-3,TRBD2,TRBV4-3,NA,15,CASSQEPSGGDTQYF,TGCGCCAGCAGCCAAGAGCCTAGCGGGGGGGATACGCAGTATTTT
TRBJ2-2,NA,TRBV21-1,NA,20,CASSKGNGKRGGWYTGELFF,TGTGCCAGCAGCAAAGGGAATGGAAAGCGGGGGGGCTGGTACACCGGGGAGCTGTTTTTT
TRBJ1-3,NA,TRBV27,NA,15,CASSITGGSGNTIYF,TGTGCCAGCAGTATCACGGGGGGCTCTGGAAACACCATATATTTT
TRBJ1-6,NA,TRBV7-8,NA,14,CAIRARFKDSPLHF,TGTGCCATCAGGGCCCGGTTTAAGGATTCACCCCTCCACTTT
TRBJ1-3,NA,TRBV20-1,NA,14,CSVSQGFSGNTIYF,TGCAGCGTTAGTCAGGGTTTCTCTGGAAACACCATATATTTT
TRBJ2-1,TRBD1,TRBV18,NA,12,CASSPDRDEQLF,TGTGCCAGCTCACCGGACAGGGATGAGCAGCTCTTC
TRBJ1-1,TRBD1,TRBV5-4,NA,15,CASSYMTGWDTEAFF,TGTGCCAGCAGCTACATGACAGGGTGGGACACTGAAGCTTTCTTT
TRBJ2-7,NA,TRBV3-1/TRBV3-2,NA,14,CASSPGHLTYEQYF,TGTGCCAGCAGCCCTGGACACCTTACCTACGAGCAGTACTTC
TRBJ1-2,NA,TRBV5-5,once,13,CASSLGAERGYTF,TGTGCCAGCAGCTTGGGCGCGGAGCGAGGCTACACCTTC
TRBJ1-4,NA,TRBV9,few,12,CASRPTNEKLFF,TGTGCCAGCAGACCAACTAATGAAAAACTGTTTTTT
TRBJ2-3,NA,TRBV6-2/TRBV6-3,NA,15,CVSSPLGIEADTQYF,TGTGTCAGCAGCCCCTTAGGGATCGAGGCAGATACGCAGTATTTT
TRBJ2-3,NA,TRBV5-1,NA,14,CASSFSAGENTQYF,TGCGCCAGCAGCTTTTCGGCGGGTGAAAATACGCAGTATTTT
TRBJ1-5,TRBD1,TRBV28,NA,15,CASSLIGTGDQPQHF,TGTGCCAGCAGTTTGATTGGGACAGGGGACCAGCCCCAGCATTTT
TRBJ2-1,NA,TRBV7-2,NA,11,CASSLVYEQFF,TGTGCCAGCAGCTTGGTCTATGAGCAGTTCTTC
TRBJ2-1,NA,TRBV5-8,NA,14,CASSAQGADNEQFF,TGTGCCAGCAGCGCCCAGGGCGCGGACAATGAGCAGTTCTTC
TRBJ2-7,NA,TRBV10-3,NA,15,CAISESGRGSYEQYF,TGTGCCATCAGTGAGTCTGGCAGGGGTTCCTACGAGCAGTACTTC
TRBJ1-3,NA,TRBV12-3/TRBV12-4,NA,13,CASTPQKGQAIYF,TGTGCCAGCACTCCCCAGAAGGGCCAAGCCATATATTTT
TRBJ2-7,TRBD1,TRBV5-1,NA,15,CASNRGAANSYEQYF,TGCGCCAGCAACAGGGGGGCGGCCAACTCCTACGAGCAGTACTTC
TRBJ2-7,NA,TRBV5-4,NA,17,CASSRGGTGDLSYEQYF,TGTGCCAGCAGCAGGGGAGGGACAGGAGACTTATCCTACGAGCAGTACTTC
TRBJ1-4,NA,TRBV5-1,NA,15,CASSLVSGAREKLFF,TGCGCCAGCAGCTTGGTATCGGGGGCAAGAGAAAAACTGTTTTTT